Following are 22 T cell receptor beta chains from one sample sequenced in a study of blood T cell repertoires in COVID-19. The protocol was immunoSEQ multiplex PCR, while the TCRdb copy is restricted to in-frame clones and leaves out a portion. The data show some 80,000 clones, more than 70% seen once. Material: peripheral blood. These receptors were taken from a human donor in a cohort sampled during active COVID-19.

CDR3 DNA sequence: TGTGCCAGCAGTTACTTGCGGTCCCCAGAGACCCAGTACTTC. Amino acids: CASSYLRSPETQYF. The J gene is TRBJ2-5, the V gene TRBV6-5; D is unresolved. Germline V gene data show CDR1 as MNHEY and CDR2 as SVGAGI. Trimming removed 1 base at V and 4 bases at J, with 10 bases between. The CDR3 spans 14 residues.

This clone has just a few counts. The chain couples TRBV4-1 to TRBJ2-7, with TRBD2 matching 7 bases. The CDR3 extends over 14 amino acids. With 3 bases clipped from V and 1 base from J, the junction kept 3 bases outside the gene matches. Germline V CDR1 and CDR2: MGHRA, YSYEKL. Here the CDR3 DNA reads TGCGCCAGCAGCCACCCCGGGGGGTCCTACGAGCAGTACTTC. Translated, it gives CASSHPGGSYEQYF.

This clone has more than one count but fewer than ten. The V and J genes are TRBV7-3 and TRBJ2-5, with 9 bases that match TRBD2. V gave up 6 bases and J gave up 3 bases; unmatched junction bases: 2. The CDR3 is 13 residues long. Germline-derived CDR1 and CDR2 are SGHTA and FQGTGA. The CDR3 sequence is CASSRTSEETQYF. In DNA form, the CDR3 reads TGTGCCAGCAGTCGGACTAGCGAAGAGACCCAGTACTTC.

CDR3 nucleotides: TGTGCCAGCAGCCAAACAGCGAACACTGAAGCTTTCTTT. Translated, it gives CASSQTANTEAFF. This rearrangement joins TRBV3-1 (or the pseudogene TRBV3-2) to TRBJ1-1; D is uncertain. The CDR3 is 13 amino acids. With 2 bases removed from V and 1 base from J, the gap between germline ends came to 5 bases. Germline CDR1 is LGHDT and CDR2 is YNNKEL (reference sequence).

This chain connects TRBV4-1 to TRBJ2-1; a weak D match, TRBD1 (6 bases). Germline CDR1 is MGHRA and CDR2 is YSYEKL. The ends were cut back, 4 bases at V and 4 bases at J, with 20 bases in the middle. CDR3 length: 17 amino acids. The CDR3 DNA reads TGCGCCAGCAGCCTAGACCCAGGGGACCGGGCGTACAATGAGCAGTTCTTC. Its protein is CASSLDPGDRAYNEQFF.

This clone was counted a single time. J is TRBJ2-5 and V is TRBV7-2, with 10 bases that match TRBD2. V dropped 5 bases and J dropped 1; count of bases not matched to a gene: 7. The CDR3 consists of 16 residues. CDR1 is SGHTA and CDR2 is FQGNSA in the germline V gene. The CDR3 protein is CASSLQRGGGQETQYF. The DNA of the CDR3 is TGTGCCAGCAGCCTCCAGCGGGGGGGCGGCCAAGAGACCCAGTACTTC. Combining the CDR3 with reference TRBV7-2 and TRBJ2-5 gives the whole variable domain GAGVSQSPSNKVTEKGKDVELRCDPISGHTALYWYRQSLGQGLEFLIYFQGNSAPDKSGLPSDRFSAERTGGSVSTLTIQRTQQEDSAVYLCASSLQRGGGQETQYFGPGTRLLVL.

This chain joins TRBV11-2 and TRBJ2-1; TRBD2 is a possible D gene (7 bases). Trimming took 5 bases from V and 0 from J, leaving 14 bases between them. The CDR3 totals 16 residues. In germline, CDR1 is SGHAT, CDR2 FQNNGV. The CDR3 sequence: CASSLGGVSSYNEQFF. The CDR3, as DNA: TGTGCCAGCAGCCTAGGGGGGGTGAGCTCCTACAATGAGCAGTTCTTC.

The V and J genes are TRBV9 and TRBJ1-1; D gene uncertain. This CDR3 is 15 amino acids long. CDR1 is SGDLS and CDR2 is YYNGEE in the germline V gene. V shed 0 bases and J shed 3 bases, with 12 bases lying between them. The CDR3 DNA is TGTGCCAGCAGCGTAGGAGCGGGAGGGTACACTGAAGCTTTCTTT. It encodes CASSVGAGGYTEAFF.

The table lists this clone with many counts. The chain is built from TRBV18 and TRBJ2-5, with D possibly being TRBD1 (6 bases). V was clipped by 4 bases and J by 0 bases, with 18 bases between them. The CDR3 has 17 residues. Germline V gives CDR1 KGHSH, CDR2 LQKENI. CDR3 in DNA: TGTGCCAGCTCACGAGGGGGTGTTGGGTTGTACCAAGAGACCCAGTACTTC. Encoded protein: CASSRGGVGLYQETQYF.

The V gene is TRBV3-1 (or the pseudogene TRBV3-2), the J gene TRBJ1-3; D might be TRBD1 (5 bases). The CDR3 is made up of 16 amino acids. Germline V CDR1 and CDR2: LGHDT, YNNKEL (reference sequence). V shed 3 bases and J shed 1 base, with 13 bases lying between them. CDR3 in DNA: TGTGCCAGCAGCCACCCCCCCGGGGGATCTGGAAACACCATATATTTT. It specifies CASSHPPGGSGNTIYF.

V gene TRBV29-1 combines with J gene TRBJ1-1; the match to TRBD1 covers 10 bases. The germline V gene encodes CDR1 SQVTM and CDR2 ANQGSEA. V was pared by 1 base and J by 1 base, with 6 bases of the junction left unmatched. The CDR3 runs 16 residues. As DNA, the CDR3 is TGCAGCGTTGAAGGCGACAGGGGGCTCAGGAACACTGAAGCTTTCTTT. This codes for CSVEGDRGLRNTEAFF.

The rearrangement joins TRBV2 to TRBJ1-5; 12 positions agree with TRBD1. The CDR3 totals 16 residues. V lost 2 bases and J lost 6; bases outside the gene matches: 5. Germline CDR1 is SNHLY and CDR2 is FYNNEI. The CDR3 coding sequence is TGTGCCAGCAGTGAACAGGGACAGGGGGCAAGTCAGCCCCAGCATTTT. As protein: CASSEQGQGASQPQHF.

The chain is built from TRBV18 and TRBJ2-5; 10 bases align to TRBD1. J gave up 5 bases and V 1 base, and 4 bases lay outside the gene matches. Germline V gives CDR1 KGHSH, CDR2 LQKENI. The CDR3 runs to 15 residues. Here the CDR3 DNA reads TGTGCCAGCTCACCACGACAGGGGGCCTTGGAGACCCAGTACTTC. Its protein product is CASSPRQGALETQYF.

V and J are TRBV5-6 and TRBJ2-3; D is perhaps TRBD2 (7 bases). Deletions cut 1 base from V and 4 bases from J, with 16 bases between. Germline CDR1 SGHDT, CDR2 YYEEEE. The CDR3 runs 16 residues. CDR3 residues: CASSLYRAGAADTQYF. Here the CDR3 DNA reads TGTGCCAGCAGCTTGTATCGGGCGGGGGCGGCAGATACGCAGTATTTT.

This chain joins TRBV19 and TRBJ2-2; no definite D call. Trimming cost V 7 bases and J 8 bases, with 11 bases left between them. The V gene's germline CDR1 is LNHDA and CDR2 SQIVND (reference sequence). CDR3 size: 12 residues. In DNA, the CDR3 is TGTGCCAGTACCCAATGGGCTGGGGAGCTGTTTTTT. Encoded protein: CASTQWAGELFF.

The genes are TRBV29-1 and TRBJ2-3; D perhaps matches TRBD2 (5 bases). The germline CDR1 and CDR2 sequences are SQVTM and ANQGSEA. The CDR3 runs to 13 residues. V shed 7 bases and J shed 3 bases, with 14 bases lying between them. CDR3 in amino acids: CSASVSGTDTQYF. In DNA form, the CDR3 reads TGCAGCGCTTCGGTGAGCGGAACAGATACGCAGTATTTT.

The J gene is TRBJ1-2, the V gene TRBV9; tentatively, D is TRBD1 (5 bases). Germline V gene sequence: CDR1 SGDLS, CDR2 YYNGEE. The CDR3 runs to 16 residues. V was pared by 4 bases and J by 4 bases, with 20 bases between. CDR3 protein: CASSPELDRQIYGYTF. DNA for the CDR3: TGTGCCAGCAGCCCTGAGTTAGACAGACAAATCTATGGCTACACCTTC.

This chain links TRBV18 with TRBJ2-7; 9 bases align to TRBD1. The CDR3 is 14 amino acids. The V segment lost 4 bases and the J segment 6 bases; nucleotides outside the gene matches: 7. The V gene's germline CDR1 is KGHSH and CDR2 LQKENI. The CDR3 nucleotides are TGTGCCAGCTCACTGGGGACAGGGCTCCTCGAGCAGTACTTC. Its protein is CASSLGTGLLEQYF.

The chain employs TRBV28 and TRBJ2-7, with no clear D. This CDR3 is built from 12 residues. Looked up from germline, CDR1 is MDHEN and CDR2 is SYDVKM. The V end was cut by 6 bases, the J end by 0 bases, with 6 bases between. In DNA form, the CDR3 reads TGTGCCAGCAGCCAACTCTCCTACGAGCAGTACTTC. Translation gives CASSQLSYEQYF.

J is TRBJ2-1 and V is TRBV19, with D perhaps TRBD2 (6 bases). Germline CDR1 and CDR2: LNHDA and SQIVND (reference sequence). The CDR3 runs to 17 residues. Trimming took off 8 bases at V and 0 bases at J, with 20 bases between the two ends. The CDR3 DNA is TGTGCCAGTGGGATGGACGGGGGAGCAACCTCCTACAATGAGCAGTTCTTC. Translated, it gives CASGMDGGATSYNEQFF.

The chain employs TRBV3-1 (or the pseudogene TRBV3-2) and TRBJ2-5; the D is unclear. The CDR3 runs 16 residues. V lost 0 bases to trimming and J lost 5 bases, with 16 bases between them. CDR1 is LGHDT, CDR2 YNNKEL, per germline (reference sequence). The CDR3 DNA reads as TGTGCCAGCAGCCAAGATCGGGTAGTAAGAAGGGAGACCCAGTACTTC. It specifies CASSQDRVVRRETQYF.

CDR3 region: CASSVAPQGRINYGYTF. The CDR3 DNA is TGTGCCAGCAGCGTAGCCCCACAGGGCCGGATCAACTATGGCTACACCTTC. V usage is TRBV9 and J usage is TRBJ1-2, with TRBD1 as a possible D gene (6 bases). The CDR3 totals 17 residues. The V end lost 0 bases, the J end lost 2 bases, and 17 bases lay between the germline ends. Germline assignment: CDR1 SGDLS and CDR2 YYNGEE. The full variable domain, completed using reference TRBV9 and TRBJ1-2, is DSGVTQTPKHLITATGQRVTLRCSPRSGDLSVYWYQQSLDQGLQFLIQYYNGEERAKGNILERFSAQQFPDLHSELNLSSLELGDSALYFCASSVAPQGRINYGYTFGSGTRLTVV.